This passage covers 30 T cell receptor beta chains from one sample sequenced in a study of radiotherapy plus CTLA-4 blockade in lung cancer. TCRdb keeps only in-frame clones here, not all; method: immunoSEQ multiplex PCR. In the table there are around 22,000 clones, over 55% of which are singletons. The sequences come from peripheral blood, collected from a patient treated with radiotherapy plus ipilimumab. The receptor set was obtained from a human donor with non-small cell lung cancer whose response to radiotherapy plus ipilimumab could not be evaluated.

This clone appeared once. This chain uses TRBV5-8 with TRBJ2-5; D might be TRBD2 (5 bases). Per the germline V gene, CDR1 is SGHTS and CDR2 is YDEGEE. This CDR3 spans 14 amino acids. Trimming stripped 0 bases from V and 2 bases from J, with 8 bases between. The CDR3 reads CASSLAPGQETQYF. CDR3 nucleotides: TGTGCCAGCAGCTTGGCTCCGGGGCAAGAGACCCAGTACTTC.

This clone was detected only once. The chain combines TRBV11-3 with TRBJ2-1; the D gene is possibly TRBD2 (5 bases). Per the germline V gene, CDR1 is SGHNT and CDR2 is YENEEA. This CDR3 has 14 residues. Deletions cut 2 bases from V and 1 base from J, with 6 bases between. CDR3 DNA: TGTGCCAGCAGCTTAAGCGGTTCCTACAATGAGCAGTTCTTC. This encodes CASSLSGSYNEQFF.

This sequence joins TRBV15 and TRBJ1-4; 8 bases fit TRBD1. This CDR3 is 15 amino acids long. V lost 5 bases to trimming and J lost 7 bases; unmatched junction nucleotides: 9. Germline CDR1 is LNHNV and CDR2 is YYDKDF (reference sequence). CDR3 DNA: TGTGCCACCAGCCCTCGCCTTACAGGGGGTGAAAAACTGTTTTTT. Protein sequence: CATSPRLTGGEKLFF.

This chain joins TRBV7-9 and TRBJ2-7, with D possibly being TRBD2 (6 bases). The CDR3 contains 12 residues. Germline V gives CDR1 SEHNR, CDR2 FQNEAQ (reference sequence). Trimming took 1 base from V and 6 from J, leaving 7 bases between them. The CDR3 nucleotides are TGTGCCAGCAGCTTAGTTAGCGGCGAGCAGTACTTC. Translation gives CASSLVSGEQYF.

The V gene is TRBV9, the J gene TRBJ2-7; 8 bases are shared with TRBD1. Germline V CDR1 and CDR2: SGDLS, YYNGEE. The CDR3 runs 15 residues. V lost 4 bases to trimming and J lost 3 bases; unmatched junction nucleotides: 9. The CDR3 DNA reads TGTGCCAGCAGCTTCGATGGGACAGGACACTACGAGCAGTACTTC. Translation gives CASSFDGTGHYEQYF.

This sequence joins TRBV29-1 and TRBJ2-3, with 10 positions matching TRBD2. V gave up 6 bases and J gave up 1 base; unmatched junction bases: 7. The CDR3 is made up of 15 amino acids. Germline V gene lookup returns CDR1 SQVTM and CDR2 ANQGSEA. CDR3 sequence reads: CSVGLSGRGTDTQYF. CDR3 DNA: TGCAGCGTGGGACTAAGCGGGAGGGGCACAGATACGCAGTATTTT.

The chain carries TRBV5-4 and TRBJ2-2, with 7 nucleotides matching TRBD1. Germline lookup yields CDR1 SGHNT and CDR2 YYREEE (reference sequence). Germline trimming cut 4 bases from V and 1 base from J; bases unmatched to any gene: 10. This CDR3 has 17 amino acids. In DNA form, the CDR3 reads TGTGCCAGCAGCCCGAGTGAAGGGACAGTGAACACCGGGGAGCTGTTTTTT. This translates into CASSPSEGTVNTGELFF.

This chain connects TRBV19 to TRBJ2-5; tentative D call: TRBD1 (6 bases). The CDR3 extends over 15 amino acids. Germline CDR1 is LNHDA and CDR2 is SQIVND (reference sequence). V was cut by 5 bases and J by 4 bases, with 17 bases left in between. The CDR3 nucleotides read TGTGCCAGTAGTCCCTACGACAGGAAAGGAGAGACCCAGTACTTC. Amino acids: CASSPYDRKGETQYF.

This chain links TRBV5-1 with TRBJ2-4; weak D call: TRBD1 (6 bases). The germline CDR1 and CDR2 sequences are SGHRS and YFSETQ. The CDR3 loop spans 15 amino acids. V shed 4 bases and J shed 1 base, with 12 bases lying between them. This chain's CDR3 is CASSPTGMAKNIQYF. CDR3 DNA: TGCGCCAGCAGCCCGACAGGTATGGCCAAAAACATTCAGTACTTC.

The chain is built from TRBV7-2 and TRBJ2-7; 14 bases are a match to TRBD2. The CDR3 extends over 19 amino acids. CDR1 is SGHTA and CDR2 is FQGNSA in the germline V gene. V shed 0 bases, J shed 4 bases, and the junction held 11 bases outside the gene matches. CDR3 loop: CASSLAPGLAGARGYEQYF. The CDR3 DNA is TGTGCCAGCAGCTTAGCGCCGGGACTAGCGGGAGCGCGGGGGTACGAGCAGTACTTC.

This chain links TRBV27 with TRBJ1-1; a possible D gene is TRBD1 (6 bases). In germline, CDR1 is MNHEY, CDR2 SMNVEV (reference sequence). V dropped 2 bases and J dropped 1 base, with 14 bases sitting between them. This CDR3 contains 16 residues. The CDR3: CASSLRPGVGNTEAFF. The CDR3 bases are TGTGCCAGCAGTTTACGCCCAGGGGTCGGGAACACTGAAGCTTTCTTT.

The J gene is TRBJ2-5, the V gene TRBV30; no clear D. V lost 1 base to trimming and J lost 1 base, with 7 bases between them. CDR1 and CDR2 (germline): GTSNPN, SVGIG (reference sequence). This CDR3 is 13 amino acids long. CDR3 residues: CAWSARFQETQYF. The CDR3 DNA reads as TGTGCCTGGAGTGCACGGTTCCAAGAGACCCAGTACTTC. The full variable domain, completed using reference TRBV30 and TRBJ2-5, is SQTIHQWPATLVQPVGSPLSLECTVEGTSNPNLYWYRQAAGRGLQLLFYSVGIGQISSEVPQNLSASRPQDRQFILSSKKLLLSDSGFYLCAWSARFQETQYFGPGTRLLVL.

The chain employs TRBV27 and TRBJ2-6; 8 positions match TRBD2. V lost 0 bases and J lost 9; bases outside the gene matches: 10. CDR1 is MNHEY, CDR2 SMNVEV, per germline (reference sequence). This CDR3 is 17 amino acids long. CDR3 amino acids: CASSLSPAGVKGNVLTF. The CDR3 DNA reads as TGTGCCAGCAGTTTATCCCCAGCGGGAGTGAAAGGCAACGTCCTGACTTTC.

The rearrangement uses TRBV7-9 and TRBJ1-1, with unresolved D. Trimming stripped 5 bases from V and 0 bases from J, with 7 bases between. The CDR3 sequence is 13 residues long. The germline gives CDR1 SEHNR, CDR2 FQNEAQ (reference sequence). CDR3 DNA sequence: TGTGCCAGCAGCCAAAGCTTGAACACTGAAGCTTTCTTT. Protein product: CASSQSLNTEAFF. The whole variable domain, filled in from reference TRBV7-9 and TRBJ1-1, reads DTGVSQNPRHKITKRGQNVTFRCDPISEHNRLYWYRQTLGQGPEFLTYFQNEAQLEKSRLLSDRFSAERPKGSFSTLEIQRTEQGDSAMYLCASSQSLNTEAFFGQGTRLTVV.

V and J are TRBV28 and TRBJ2-7; 12 bases are shared with TRBD2. V lost 5 bases to trimming and J lost 2 bases; unmatched junction nucleotides: 4. CDR1 is MDHEN and CDR2 is SYDVKM in the germline V gene. The CDR3 sequence is 15 residues long. This CDR3 is CASSHRTSGTYEQYF. DNA of the CDR3: TGTGCCAGCAGTCACAGGACTAGCGGGACCTACGAGCAGTACTTC.

The chain carries TRBV5-8 and TRBJ1-3; D unresolved. CDR1 is SGHTS and CDR2 is YDEGEE in the germline V gene. The CDR3 runs 14 residues. The V end lost 5 bases, the J end lost 3 bases, and 12 bases lay between the germline ends. The CDR3 sequence is CASSRTEGGNTIYF. CDR3 nucleotide sequence: TGTGCCAGCAGTCGGACGGAGGGTGGAAACACCATATATTTT.

The chain combines TRBV6-5 with TRBJ2-5; 8 positions agree with TRBD2. V lost 4 bases to trimming and J lost 11 bases; unmatched junction nucleotides: 9. The CDR3 has 13 residues. Germline V CDR1 and CDR2: MNHEY, SVGAGI. CDR3 bases: TGTGCCAGCAGTTCAGGACTAGCACGGGAGCAGTACTTC. Protein product: CASSSGLAREQYF.

The chain carries TRBV4-1 and TRBJ2-7, with TRBD2 as a possible D gene (5 bases). The CDR3 sequence is 14 residues long. V gave up 1 base and J gave up 1 base, with 8 bases separating them. CDR1 and CDR2 from the germline V gene are MGHRA and YSYEKL. This chain's CDR3 is CASSQVEGSYEQYF. As DNA, the CDR3 is TGCGCCAGCAGCCAAGTTGAGGGTTCCTACGAGCAGTACTTC.

The chain combines TRBV11-2 with TRBJ2-7; 7 bases map to TRBD2. The CDR3 consists of 14 residues. Germline loops: CDR1 SGHAT, CDR2 FQNNGV. V lost 5 bases to trimming and J lost 3 bases; unmatched junction nucleotides: 7. CDR3 nucleotide sequence: TGTGCCAGCAGCCGGGACCCGGGGGGCTACGAGCAGTACTTC. It encodes CASSRDPGGYEQYF.

The J gene is TRBJ2-7, the V gene TRBV10-3; 7 bases fit TRBD1. Germline CDR1 ENHRY, CDR2 SYGVKD. The CDR3 extends over 13 amino acids. Trimming removed 10 bases from V and 0 bases from J; junction bases left unmatched: 6. DNA for the CDR3: TGTGCCACCAGACAGGGTGGCTCCTACGAGCAGTACTTC. Translation: CATRQGGSYEQYF.

This rearrangement joins TRBV11-2 to TRBJ1-4; D is ambiguous. The CDR3 runs 13 residues. Trimming cost V 4 bases and J 5 bases, with 8 bases left between them. Per germline, CDR1 SGHAT and CDR2 FQNNGV. The CDR3 loop is CASSSGLNEKLFF. The CDR3 nucleotides are TGTGCCAGCAGCTCGGGGTTAAATGAAAAACTGTTTTTT.

The chain carries TRBV4-2 and TRBJ2-2; 10 nucleotides align to TRBD2. With 2 bases clipped from V and 6 bases from J, the junction kept 6 bases outside the gene matches. The CDR3 has 16 residues. Looked up from germline, CDR1 is LGHNA and CDR2 is YNFKEQ. DNA for the CDR3: TGTGCCAGCAGCCAACTAAGCGGGAGGGCCCCCGGGGAGCTGTTTTTT. Its protein product is CASSQLSGRAPGELFF.

This chain uses TRBV5-4 with TRBJ1-2; D is perhaps TRBD1 (5 bases). V lost 4 bases to trimming and J lost 4 bases, with 14 bases between them. CDR1 is SGHNT and CDR2 is YYREEE in the germline V gene (reference sequence). The CDR3 is made up of 14 amino acids. The CDR3 is CASSGWQGSYGYTF. The CDR3 DNA sequence: TGTGCCAGCAGCGGCTGGCAGGGAAGCTATGGCTACACCTTC.

This chain uses TRBV13 with TRBJ2-2; D uncertain. CDR1 and CDR2 from the germline V gene are PRHDT and FYEKMQ (reference sequence). V gave up 6 bases and J gave up 6 bases, with 8 bases separating them. The CDR3 is made up of 12 amino acids. The CDR3 DNA is TGTGCCAGCAGGGTGGCGGCCGGGGAGCTGTTTTTT. Translating it yields CASRVAAGELFF.

This clone was observed a few times. This chain links TRBV2 with TRBJ2-5; D is undetermined. This CDR3 comprises 13 residues. V lost 2 bases to trimming and J lost 2 bases, with 6 bases between them. The germline V gene encodes CDR1 SNHLY and CDR2 FYNNEI. In nucleotides, the CDR3 is TGTGCCAGCAGTGAAAGAGGACAAGAGACCCAGTACTTC. Protein product: CASSERGQETQYF.

The CDR3 sequence: CASVGGGTDTQYF. The CDR3 DNA follows: TGTGCCAGCGTGGGGGGAGGCACAGATACGCAGTATTTT. The rearrangement uses TRBV28 and TRBJ2-3, with D possibly being TRBD2 (6 bases). Trimming took 8 bases from V and 1 from J, leaving 10 bases between them. Germline V gives CDR1 MDHEN, CDR2 SYDVKM. This CDR3 contains 13 residues. Supplemented by reference TRBV28 and TRBJ2-3, the full variable domain reads DVKVTQSSRYLVKRTGEKVFLECVQDMDHENMFWYRQDPGLGLRLIYFSYDVKMKEKGDIPEGYSVSREKKERFSLILESASTNQTSMYLCASVGGGTDTQYFGPGTRLTVL.

V and J are TRBV29-1 and TRBJ2-1; 9 bases fit TRBD2. Germline V gene sequence: CDR1 SQVTM, CDR2 ANQGSEA. The ends lost 1 base at V and 8 bases at J; junction bases unmatched: 6. The CDR3 covers 14 residues. Written as DNA, the CDR3 is TGCAGCGTTGAAGGGGGTAGCGGGAGCGATGAGCAGTTCTTC. As protein: CSVEGGSGSDEQFF.

The rearrangement links TRBV10-3 to TRBJ2-1; 9 nucleotides match TRBD2. CDR1 and CDR2 from the germline V gene are ENHRY and SYGVKD. The CDR3 totals 17 residues. The V gene end was trimmed by 2 bases and the J gene end by 7 bases; junction bases not matched to a gene: 12. In DNA, the CDR3 is TGTGCCATCAGTGAGGATCTGGCTAGCGGGATGAGGAATGAGCAGTTCTTC. The encoded protein is CAISEDLASGMRNEQFF.

The V and J genes are TRBV18 and TRBJ2-3; D is undetermined. Germline lookup yields CDR1 KGHSH and CDR2 LQKENI. The CDR3 runs 15 residues. The germline V and J ends were trimmed by 2 bases and 2 bases, with 11 bases remaining between them. As DNA, the CDR3 is TGTGCCAGCTCACCAGGGCCAGACCCCACAGATACGCAGTATTTT. It codes for CASSPGPDPTDTQYF. Full variable domain (outside the CDR3, taken from reference TRBV18 and TRBJ2-3): NAGVMQNPRHLVRRRGQEARLRCSPMKGHSHVYWYRQLPEEGLKFMVYLQKENIIDESGMPKERFSAEFPKEGPSILRIQQVVRGDSAAYFCASSPGPDPTDTQYFGPGTRLTVL.

This rearrangement joins TRBV6-5 to TRBJ1-1; D remains ambiguous. The ends were cut back, 6 bases at V and 8 bases at J, with 10 bases in the middle. This CDR3 has 11 residues. Per germline, CDR1 MNHEY and CDR2 SVGAGI. The CDR3 nucleotides read TGTGCCAGCAGAGCAACAGCCGAAGCTTTCTTT. Its translation is CASRATAEAFF.